Shown below are 16 T cell receptor beta chains from a single sample sequenced in a study of T cells in localized non-small cell lung cancer. Using immunoSEQ multiplex PCR, the repertoire was profiled, and TCRdb retains in-frame clones only, with some absent. The sample has about 24,000 clones, 70% to 90% seen once. Sequences were derived from peripheral blood mononuclear cells, sampled before any cancer treatment. The receptor source for this set is a woman between 40 and 69 years old with stage III lung adenocarcinoma.

The chain has TRBV14 and TRBJ1-3; D uncertain. CDR1 is SGHDN, CDR2 FVKESK, per germline. The CDR3 totals 16 residues. Trimming cost V 3 bases and J 0 bases, with 12 bases left between them. DNA for the CDR3: TGTGCCAGCAGCCACATAGGGCACCACTCTGGAAACACCATATATTTT. Translated: CASSHIGHHSGNTIYF.

V usage is TRBV9 and J usage is TRBJ2-3; the match to TRBD2 covers 8 bases. Germline loops: CDR1 SGDLS, CDR2 YYNGEE. Trimming removed 0 bases from V and 6 bases from J; junction bases left unmatched: 9. This CDR3 spans 16 amino acids. CDR3 region: CASSVGREAPRDTQYF. The CDR3 DNA is TGTGCCAGCAGCGTAGGGCGGGAGGCCCCTAGGGATACGCAGTATTTT. Full variable domain (outside the CDR3, taken from reference TRBV9 and TRBJ2-3): DSGVTQTPKHLITATGQRVTLRCSPRSGDLSVYWYQQSLDQGLQFLIQYYNGEERAKGNILERFSAQQFPDLHSELNLSSLELGDSALYFCASSVGREAPRDTQYFGPGTRLTVL.

This chain connects TRBV15 to TRBJ1-3; D is undetermined. V was cut by 0 bases and J by 0 bases, with 12 bases left in between. Germline CDR1 LNHNV, CDR2 YYDKDF (reference sequence). There are 17 residues in the CDR3. The CDR3 bases are TGTGCCACCAGCAGAGATCTAGGACGGAGCTCTGGAAACACCATATATTTT. This sequence encodes CATSRDLGRSSGNTIYF.

J is TRBJ1-4 and V is TRBV15; D may be TRBD1 (6 bases). CDR1 and CDR2 (germline): LNHNV, YYDKDF (reference sequence). V lost 1 base to trimming and J lost 6 bases, with 18 bases between them. CDR3 length: 17 residues. CDR3 sequence: CATSRGGGRFLYEKLFF. In DNA, the CDR3 is TGTGCCACCAGCAGAGGAGGGGGGCGCTTCCTATATGAAAAACTGTTTTTT.

The chain joins TRBV5-1 to TRBJ2-3, with D hard to call. Germline values: CDR1 SGHRS, CDR2 YFSETQ. The CDR3 is made up of 15 amino acids. The V end lost 2 bases, the J end lost 0 bases, and 10 bases lay between the germline ends. CDR3 residues: CASSLFGESTDTQYF. The CDR3 DNA reads TGCGCCAGCAGCTTATTTGGGGAAAGCACAGATACGCAGTATTTT.

The chain recombines TRBV6-6 with TRBJ1-1, with 7 bases aligning to TRBD1. Losses at the gene ends were 11 bases for V and 1 base for J; bases not matched to a gene: 7. CDR1 is MNHNY, CDR2 SVGAGI, per germline (reference sequence). This CDR3 spans 13 amino acids. CDR3 amino acids: CAASDRTNTEAFF. DNA of the CDR3: TGTGCCGCCTCGGACAGGACGAACACTGAAGCTTTCTTT.

The rearrangement uses TRBV5-1 and TRBJ2-2; maybe TRBD2 (6 bases). The V gene's germline CDR1 is SGHRS and CDR2 YFSETQ. This CDR3 is built from 16 residues. Trimming cost V 1 base and J 2 bases, with 12 bases left between them. The CDR3 DNA sequence: TGCGCCAGCAGCTTGCTCGGGACTTTTAACACCGGGGAGCTGTTTTTT. Encoded protein: CASSLLGTFNTGELFF.

This chain joins TRBV2 and TRBJ2-1; 9 nucleotides align to TRBD2. Per the germline V gene, CDR1 is SNHLY and CDR2 is FYNNEI. J was trimmed by 0 bases and V by 1 base; bases with no gene match: 7. The CDR3 is 18 residues long. The CDR3 loop reads CASSEVSGGTSSYNEQFF. The CDR3, as DNA: TGTGCCAGCAGTGAAGTTAGCGGGGGAACTAGCTCCTACAATGAGCAGTTCTTC. Full variable domain (rest looked up from reference TRBV2 and TRBJ2-1): EPEVTQTPSHQVTQMGQEVILRCVPISNHLYFYWYRQILGQKVEFLVSFYNNEISEKSEIFDDQFSVERPDGSNFTLKIRSTKLEDSAMYFCASSEVSGGTSSYNEQFFGPGTRLTVL.

The rearrangement joins TRBV21-1 to TRBJ2-1; TRBD1 is taken as the D call from the table, unchecked against the DNA. TRBV21-1 is a known pseudogene. The CDR3 has 14 amino acids. CDR3 residues: CAKLGTGLYNEQFF. The CDR3 nucleotides read TGTGCAAAATTGGGGACAGGGCTTTACAATGAGCAGTTCTTC.

In DNA, the CDR3 is TGTGCCAGCAGTTCCCGGACAGGGGGTGTCAATGAGCAGTTCTTC. Amino acid sequence: CASSSRTGGVNEQFF. This sequence joins TRBV6-1 and TRBJ2-1; 10 bases agree with TRBD1. Germline V gene lookup returns CDR1 MNHNS and CDR2 SASEGT. V shed 5 bases, J shed 6 bases, and the junction held 7 bases outside the gene matches. CDR3 size: 15 residues.

This chain uses TRBV18 with TRBJ1-1, with 7 bases aligning to TRBD1. V lost 1 base, J lost 4 bases, and 9 bases stayed unmatched. The CDR3 length is 16 residues. The germline gives CDR1 KGHSH, CDR2 LQKENI. CDR3 in DNA: TGTGCCAGCTCACCACGACAGGGAGGGAGCGGCACTGAAGCTTTCTTT. Residues: CASSPRQGGSGTEAFF.

This clone was seen only a few times. J is TRBJ2-2 and V is TRBV6-6, with 12 positions matching TRBD2. The CDR3 length is 15 residues. With 5 bases clipped from V and 6 bases from J, the junction kept 4 bases outside the gene matches. Per germline, CDR1 MNHNY and CDR2 SVGAGI (reference sequence). The CDR3 sequence: CASSPSGGVAGELFF. CDR3 nucleotides: TGTGCCAGCAGTCCTAGCGGGGGGGTTGCCGGGGAGCTGTTTTTT.

V gene TRBV18 combines with J gene TRBJ2-5; 14 bases map to TRBD2. Germline CDR1 is KGHSH and CDR2 is LQKENI. The CDR3 covers 20 residues. Germline trimming cut 3 bases from V and 1 base from J; bases unmatched to any gene: 13. CDR3 sequence (DNA): TGTGCCAGCTCACCCCAAGCGGGACTAGCGGGAGTAGAGGCCCAAGAGACCCAGTACTTC. It encodes CASSPQAGLAGVEAQETQYF.

The chain carries TRBV6-5 and TRBJ1-5; no clear D gene. Looked up from germline, CDR1 is MNHEY and CDR2 is SVGAGI. The CDR3 consists of 16 residues. V shed 0 bases and J shed 1 base, with 10 bases lying between them. CDR3 loop: CASSYSGTASNQPQHF. CDR3 nucleotides: TGTGCCAGCAGTTACTCTGGCACAGCAAGCAATCAGCCCCAGCATTTT.

V usage is TRBV7-8 and J usage is TRBJ1-5; D uncertain. This CDR3 has 16 residues. Germline CDR1 and CDR2: SGHVS and FQNEAQ. The V end lost 0 bases, the J end lost 2 bases, and 11 bases lay between the germline ends. DNA of the CDR3: TGTGCCAGCAGCTTAGCCGGGTCAGCGGGCAATCAGCCCCAGCATTTT. Protein product: CASSLAGSAGNQPQHF.

This chain uses TRBV18 with TRBJ2-7, with 7 positions matching TRBD1. The length of the CDR3 is 17 residues. Germline loops: CDR1 KGHSH, CDR2 LQKENI. V trimming: 3 bases; J trimming: 3 bases; junction bases outside the gene matches: 14. The CDR3 loop reads CASSPPTVGTVYYEQYF. CDR3 in DNA: TGTGCCAGCTCACCGCCCACTGTCGGGACAGTCTACTACGAGCAGTACTTC.